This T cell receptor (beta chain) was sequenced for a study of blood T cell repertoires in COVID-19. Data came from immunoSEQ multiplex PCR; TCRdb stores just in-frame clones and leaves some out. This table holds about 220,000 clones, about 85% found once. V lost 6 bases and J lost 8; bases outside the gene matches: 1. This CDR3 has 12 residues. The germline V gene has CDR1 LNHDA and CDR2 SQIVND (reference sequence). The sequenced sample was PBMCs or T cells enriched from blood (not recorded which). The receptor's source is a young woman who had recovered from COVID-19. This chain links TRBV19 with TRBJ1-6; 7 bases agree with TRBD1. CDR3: CASRQGDSPLHF. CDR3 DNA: TGTGCCAGTAGGCAGGGGGATTCACCCCTCCACTTT. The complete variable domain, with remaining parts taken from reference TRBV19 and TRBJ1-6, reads DGGITQSPKYLFRKEGQNVTLSCEQNLNHDAMYWYRQDPGQGLRLIYYSQIVNDFQKGDIAEGYSVSREKKESFPLTVTSAQKNPTAFYLCASRQGDSPLHFGNGTRLTVT.